The 9 T cell receptor beta chains below were found in one sample sequenced in a study of T cell responses to AZD1222 COVID-19 vaccine. TCRdb's table, derived via immunoSEQ multiplex PCR, lists solely in-frame clones and lacks some. The sample shows around 96,000 clones, roughly 88% of them seen only once. Sequenced here: peripheral blood, sampled on day 0 of AZD1222 vaccination. All receptors come from an adult in good health.

The V gene is TRBV7-9, the J gene TRBJ1-1; D not certain. Trimming removed 2 bases at V and 0 bases at J, with 10 bases between. This CDR3 has 15 residues. The V gene's germline CDR1 is SEHNR and CDR2 FQNEAQ (reference sequence). In DNA form, the CDR3 reads TGTGCCAGCAGCTTAACACGGACCTTGAACACTGAAGCTTTCTTT. Residues: CASSLTRTLNTEAFF.

V is TRBV27 and J is TRBJ1-1; no clear D gene. The length of the CDR3 is 13 residues. The ends were cut back, 6 bases at V and 7 bases at J, with 15 bases in the middle. CDR1 is MNHEY, CDR2 SMNVEV, per germline (reference sequence). CDR3 DNA sequence: TGTGCCAGCAGCCAAGGAGGACGGCTTGAAGCTTTCTTT. Translating it yields CASSQGGRLEAFF.

The chain combines TRBV6-5 with TRBJ2-4; D is perhaps TRBD1 (5 bases). Germline CDR1 MNHEY, CDR2 SVGAGI. The V end lost 7 bases, the J end lost 8 bases, and 18 bases lay between the germline ends. CDR3 size: 14 residues. CDR3 region: CASKRDSNLDIQYF. CDR3 sequence (DNA): TGTGCCAGCAAAAGAGACAGCAACCTAGACATTCAGTACTTC.

The CDR3 nucleotides are TGTGCCAGCAGCTTAGTTGCGGGAGTAGAGACCCAGTACTTC. This translates into CASSLVAGVETQYF. The chain couples TRBV11-3 to TRBJ2-5, with 7 bases that match TRBD2. The germline V gene has CDR1 SGHNT and CDR2 YENEEA. This CDR3 contains 14 residues. Germline trimming cut 1 base from V and 4 bases from J; bases unmatched to any gene: 3. The whole variable domain, remainder taken from reference TRBV11-3 and TRBJ2-5, is EAGVVQSPRYKIIEKKQPVAFWCNPISGHNTLYWYLQNLGQGPELLIRYENEEAVDDSQLPKDRFSAERLKGVDSTLKIQPAELGDSAVYLCASSLVAGVETQYFGPGTRLLVL.

The chain links TRBV2 to TRBJ1-2; weak D call: TRBD1 (6 bases). There are 15 residues in the CDR3. The germline gives CDR1 SNHLY, CDR2 FYNNEI. V was clipped by 6 bases and J by 0 bases, with 14 bases between them. The CDR3 sequence: CASSLSRGANYGYTF. CDR3 bases: TGTGCCAGCAGCTTGTCGAGGGGGGCTAACTATGGCTACACCTTC.

The chain carries TRBV7-2 and TRBJ1-4, with TRBD1 as a possible D gene (6 bases). V lost 2 bases and J 8 bases, leaving 15 bases between the germline ends. Germline CDR1 reads SGHTA; CDR2 reads FQGNSA. This CDR3 contains 15 residues. CDR3 nucleotides: TGTGCCAGCAGCTTATCTCAAGGGGGGAGCGAAAAACTGTTTTTT. Its translation: CASSLSQGGSEKLFF.

This clone appeared once. The chain is built from TRBV6-1 and TRBJ1-5, with D unresolved. The CDR3 is made up of 14 amino acids. In germline, CDR1 is MNHNS, CDR2 SASEGT. V was pared by 2 bases and J by 6 bases, with 11 bases between. This CDR3 is CASSELGASQPQHF. The CDR3 nucleotides are TGTGCCAGCAGTGAACTCGGAGCGAGTCAGCCCCAGCATTTT.

The chain uses TRBV3-1 (or the pseudogene TRBV3-2) and TRBJ2-1; 8 nucleotides agree with TRBD2. J gave up 6 bases and V 3 bases, and 10 bases lay outside the gene matches. The CDR3 runs 16 residues. The V gene's germline CDR1 is LGHDT and CDR2 YNNKEL (reference sequence). DNA for the CDR3: TGTGCCAGCAGCCAGAGGGGACTAGTCGGGGCCAATGAGCAGTTCTTC. This codes for CASSQRGLVGANEQFF.

The V call is TRBV7-2, the J call TRBJ1-5; tentatively, D is TRBD1 (5 bases). V lost 1 base to trimming and J lost 3 bases, with 10 bases between them. CDR1 and CDR2 from the germline V gene are SGHTA and FQGNSA. The CDR3 length is 15 residues. This CDR3 is CASSLEKGPNQPQHF. As DNA, the CDR3 is TGTGCCAGCAGCTTAGAGAAGGGGCCCAATCAGCCCCAGCATTTT.